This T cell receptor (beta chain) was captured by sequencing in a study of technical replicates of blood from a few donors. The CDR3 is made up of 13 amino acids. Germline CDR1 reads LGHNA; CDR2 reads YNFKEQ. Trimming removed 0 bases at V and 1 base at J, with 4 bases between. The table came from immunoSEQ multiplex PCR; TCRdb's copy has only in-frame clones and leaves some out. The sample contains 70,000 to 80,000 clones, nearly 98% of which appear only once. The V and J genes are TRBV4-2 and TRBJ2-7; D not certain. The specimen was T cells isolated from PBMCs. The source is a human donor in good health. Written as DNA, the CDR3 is TGTGCCAGCAGCCAAGATCGGTCCTACGAGCAGTACTTC. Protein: CASSQDRSYEQYF.